These 25 T cell receptor beta chains were sequenced from one sample in a study of T cell changes during pregnancy in multiple sclerosis. TCRdb's copy holds only in-frame clones and misses some; the assay was immunoSEQ multiplex PCR. The profile shows 60,000 or so clones, about 89% of them singletons. Material: CD4+ T cells from peripheral blood mononuclear cells, obtained after pregnancy. The receptors derive from a female donor in good health, enrolled as a control in a pregnancy study.

J is TRBJ1-2 and V is TRBV4-3, with 10 bases fitting TRBD1. V lost 0 bases, J lost 8 bases, and 6 bases stayed unmatched. The CDR3 covers 15 residues. The germline gives CDR1 LGHNA, CDR2 YSLEER. CDR3 in DNA: TGCGCCAGCAGCCAAGATCCGGGACAGGGGTACGGCTACACCTTC. It specifies CASSQDPGQGYGYTF.

The genes are TRBV25-1 and TRBJ1-1; D may be TRBD1 (5 bases). Germline CDR1 reads MGHDK; CDR2 reads SYGVNS. The V end was cut by 1 base, the J end by 4 bases, with 13 bases between. The CDR3 is 15 residues long. The CDR3 bases are TGTGCCAGCAGTGAATTTGGCGGGGCCCCCACTGAAGCTTTCTTT. It specifies CASSEFGGAPTEAFF. The full variable domain, with the rest looked up from reference TRBV25-1 and TRBJ1-1, is EADIYQTPRYLVIGTGKKITLECSQTMGHDKMYWYQQDPGMELHLIHYSYGVNSTEKGDLSSESTVSRIRTEHFPLTLESARPSHTSQYLCASSEFGGAPTEAFFGQGTRLTVV.

This clone has only one observation. The chain combines TRBV7-8 with TRBJ2-3; D is possibly TRBD2 (5 bases). V was shortened by 3 bases and J by 2 bases, with 12 bases between the two germline ends. The CDR3 covers 15 residues. Germline V gene lookup returns CDR1 SGHVS and CDR2 FQNEAQ. The CDR3 protein is CASSFPGLNTDTQYF. As DNA, the CDR3 is TGTGCCAGCAGCTTTCCCGGACTGAACACAGATACGCAGTATTTT.

The chain couples TRBV4-2 to TRBJ2-5; the match to TRBD1 covers 7 bases. CDR3 length: 15 residues. The germline V gene encodes CDR1 LGHNA and CDR2 YNFKEQ. J lost 4 bases, V lost 3 bases, and 8 bases had no gene match. CDR3 sequence: CASSHGDRDRETQYF. CDR3 DNA sequence: TGTGCCAGCAGCCATGGCGACAGGGATCGAGAGACCCAGTACTTC.

This clone came up a few times. The V and J genes are TRBV7-2 and TRBJ1-5, with 9 bases matching TRBD1. Germline V lookup: CDR1 SGHTA, CDR2 FQGNSA. V shed 5 bases and J 4 bases; nucleotides not matched to a gene: 9. The CDR3 has 16 amino acids. Written as DNA, the CDR3 is TGTGCCAGCAGCCCAGGGACAGGGAGGAGTAATCAGCCCCAGCATTTT. Protein product: CASSPGTGRSNQPQHF.

The V gene is TRBV19, the J gene TRBJ2-1; the D gene is possibly TRBD2 (6 bases). Germline V CDR1 and CDR2: LNHDA, SQIVND (reference sequence). V gave up 2 bases and J gave up 8 bases, with 10 bases separating them. The CDR3 has 13 amino acids. The CDR3 here is CASSIRRGHEQFF. Written as DNA, the CDR3 is TGTGCCAGTAGTATAAGGAGGGGCCATGAGCAGTTCTTC.

The chain carries TRBV27 and TRBJ2-1, with D unresolved. Per germline, CDR1 MNHEY and CDR2 SMNVEV (reference sequence). The CDR3 is made up of 15 amino acids. The V gene lost 2 bases and the J gene lost 2 bases, with 10 bases spanning the gap. The CDR3 region has the DNA TGTGCCAGCAGTTTAGCGGCAGCCACCTACAATGAGCAGTTCTTC. This translates into CASSLAAATYNEQFF.

The chain joins TRBV10-3 to TRBJ2-1; 10 bases are a match to TRBD2. The CDR3 runs to 14 residues. V shed 5 bases, J shed 2 bases, and the junction held 0 bases outside the gene matches. CDR1 and CDR2 from the germline V gene are ENHRY and SYGVKD. The CDR3 DNA is TGTGCCATCAGTAGCGGGGGGGCCTACAATGAGCAGTTCTTC. As protein: CAISSGGAYNEQFF.

The V gene is TRBV2, the J gene TRBJ2-6; D is uncertain. The CDR3 runs to 13 residues. The germline V gene encodes CDR1 SNHLY and CDR2 FYNNEI. Trimming removed 6 bases at V and 3 bases at J, with 6 bases between. The CDR3 nucleotides read TGTGCCAGCAGGGCGGATGGGGCCAACGTCCTGACTTTC. Its protein is CASRADGANVLTF. The entire variable domain, with the rest obtained from reference TRBV2 and TRBJ2-6, is as follows: EPEVTQTPSHQVTQMGQEVILRCVPISNHLYFYWYRQILGQKVEFLVSFYNNEISEKSEIFDDQFSVERPDGSNFTLKIRSTKLEDSAMYFCASRADGANVLTFGAGSRLTVL.

The chain joins TRBV9 to TRBJ2-1; tentatively, D is TRBD1 (7 bases). Germline CDR1 SGDLS, CDR2 YYNGEE. The CDR3 sequence is 16 residues long. V was cut by 2 bases and J by 7 bases, with 19 bases left in between. In DNA, the CDR3 is TGTGCCAGCAGCGTGAGAGGGGCAGGGGGGAAGAATGAGCAGTTCTTC. Protein sequence: CASSVRGAGGKNEQFF.

The rearrangement uses TRBV18 and TRBJ2-7, with 11 positions matching TRBD2. After removal of 4 bases from V and 7 bases from J, the junction contained 9 bases not matched to a gene. CDR1 KGHSH and CDR2 LQKENI come from the germline V gene. This CDR3 is built from 15 residues. The CDR3 spells CASSQIAGGPREQYF. The CDR3 DNA is TGTGCCAGCTCACAGATAGCGGGGGGGCCTCGAGAGCAGTACTTC.

The rearrangement joins TRBV15 to TRBJ2-1, with D maybe TRBD1 (6 bases). V gave up 5 bases and J gave up 12 bases, with 20 bases separating them. CDR3 length equals 14 residues. CDR1 and CDR2 (germline): LNHNV, YYDKDF (reference sequence). The CDR3: CATSDSATGSWQFF. The CDR3 DNA reads TGTGCCACCAGCGATTCAGCTACAGGGAGTTGGCAGTTCTTC.

The chain combines TRBV6-6 with TRBJ1-3, with unresolved D. Germline V gene lookup returns CDR1 MNHNY and CDR2 SVGAGI (reference sequence). V dropped 2 bases and J dropped 2 bases, with 10 bases sitting between them. This CDR3 comprises 15 residues. The CDR3 loop reads CASSYIEGTGNTIYF. CDR3 nucleotides: TGTGCCAGCAGTTACATAGAGGGTACTGGAAACACCATATATTTT.

V gene TRBV6-1 combines with J gene TRBJ2-5; D possibly corresponds to TRBD1 (5 bases). Trimming shortened V by 4 bases and J by 1 base, and 19 bases separated the two germline ends. The germline CDR1 and CDR2 sequences are MNHNS and SASEGT. CDR3 length equals 17 residues. CDR3 loop: CASSVDNSFGVQETQYF. The DNA for the CDR3 is TGTGCCAGCAGTGTGGACAATTCATTTGGGGTCCAAGAGACCCAGTACTTC.

CDR3 sequence (DNA): TGTGCCAGCAGCAAACAGGCTAACTATGGCTACACCTTC. Translation gives CASSKQANYGYTF. The chain is built from TRBV7-9 and TRBJ1-2; possible D gene TRBD1, 5 bases. Trimming left V 5 bases short and J 0 bases short, with 7 bases between. This CDR3 region has 13 residues. The germline gives CDR1 SEHNR, CDR2 FQNEAQ (reference sequence).

For the CDR3, the DNA is TGTGCCAGCAGCTTATGGGGGGGCGCTGGAAACACCATATATTTT. The encoded protein is CASSLWGGAGNTIYF. This chain joins TRBV7-3 and TRBJ1-3; D might be TRBD1 (6 bases). The CDR3 is made up of 15 amino acids. V dropped 2 bases and J dropped 2 bases, with 10 bases sitting between them. Germline CDR1 reads SGHTA; CDR2 reads FQGTGA.

This clone was detected once. The chain uses TRBV6-6 and TRBJ1-1, with 8 bases that match TRBD1. The CDR3 totals 16 residues. The V gene's germline CDR1 is MNHNY and CDR2 SVGAGI (reference sequence). V was clipped by 0 bases and J by 8 bases; unmatched bases: 11. The DNA of the CDR3 is TGTGCCAGCAGTTACTCCGGACAGGGAAAATCGGCGGAAGCTTTCTTT. Protein sequence: CASSYSGQGKSAEAFF.

The rearrangement uses TRBV5-8 and TRBJ1-1; D might be TRBD1 (6 bases). CDR1 is SGHTS, CDR2 YDEGEE, per germline. The V end lost 1 base, the J end lost 1 base, and 8 bases lay between the germline ends. CDR3 size: 14 residues. The CDR3 spells CASSLRGQNTEAFF. The CDR3 region has the DNA TGTGCCAGCAGCTTGAGGGGACAGAACACTGAAGCTTTCTTT.

The chain has TRBV11-1 and TRBJ1-6; 8 bases are a match to TRBD1. Germline V lookup: CDR1 SGHAT, CDR2 FQDESV (reference sequence). The CDR3 is 15 amino acids. The J segment lost 5 bases and the V segment lost 4 bases, leaving 4 bases of the junction unmatched. CDR3 region: CASSSQGVDNSPLHF. The CDR3, as DNA: TGTGCCAGCAGCTCACAGGGGGTAGATAATTCACCCCTCCACTTT.

This clone occurred once. This chain links TRBV4-3 with TRBJ1-3; possibly TRBD1 for D (6 bases). The V end was cut by 2 bases, the J end by 4 bases, with 12 bases between. The germline gives CDR1 LGHNA, CDR2 YSLEER. The CDR3 extends over 15 amino acids. CDR3 coding DNA: TGCGCCAGCAGCCAATTCCAGGGGCCAGGAAACACCATATATTTT. Translated: CASSQFQGPGNTIYF.

The chain employs TRBV19 and TRBJ2-3, with D possibly TRBD1 on 6 matching bases. Trimming left V 4 bases short and J 0 bases short, with 11 bases between. Germline V gene lookup returns CDR1 LNHDA and CDR2 SQIVND (reference sequence). The CDR3 spans 15 residues. The CDR3 is CASSKGTLSTDTQYF. For the CDR3, the DNA is TGTGCCAGTAGTAAGGGGACACTTAGCACAGATACGCAGTATTTT.

The chain combines TRBV18 with TRBJ1-1; D not certain. Germline lookup yields CDR1 KGHSH and CDR2 LQKENI. V gave up 5 bases and J gave up 1 base, with 14 bases separating them. The CDR3 spans 15 residues. CDR3 DNA: TGTGCCAGCTCAAGGTTCGAGGGAACGAACACTGAAGCTTTCTTT. Amino acid sequence: CASSRFEGTNTEAFF.

The chain is built from TRBV9 and TRBJ1-1; D is unresolved. V shed 0 bases and J shed 5 bases, with 14 bases lying between them. The CDR3 length is 15 residues. Germline V gene data show CDR1 as SGDLS and CDR2 as YYNGEE. CDR3 protein: CASSVEYGRVTEAFF. CDR3 DNA sequence: TGTGCCAGCAGCGTAGAATATGGGCGGGTTACTGAAGCTTTCTTT.

V is TRBV7-6 and J is TRBJ1-6; tentative D call: TRBD1 (5 bases). Germline-derived CDR1 and CDR2 are SGHVS and FNYEAQ. The CDR3 is made up of 16 amino acids. The V end lost 0 bases, the J end lost 6 bases, and 12 bases lay between the germline ends. The CDR3 is CASSLARGRGNSPLHF. For the CDR3, the DNA is TGTGCCAGCAGCTTAGCGCGGGGAAGGGGTAATTCACCCCTCCACTTT.

This sequence joins TRBV6-4 and TRBJ2-1; the D gene is possibly TRBD1 (6 bases). With 4 bases removed from V and 13 bases from J, the gap between germline ends came to 14 bases. Germline CDR1 MRHNA, CDR2 SNTAGT. The CDR3 has 12 residues. The CDR3 reads CASSAETGPQFF. Written as DNA, the CDR3 is TGTGCCAGCAGTGCGGAAACAGGGCCCCAGTTCTTC.